The 7 T cell receptor beta chains reported below all come from one sample, sequenced in a study of cytomegalovirus exposure and HLA in healthy donors. The PCR had 60 Vbeta and 13 Jbeta primers. Measured with immunoSEQ multiplex PCR; TCRdb has only the in-frame clones, and not every one. Counted here are about 100,000 clones, around 85% occurring once; the ten biggest clones make up 4.5% to 6.5%. Sequencing input: PBMCs. These receptors all stem from a man aged 35-49 years in good health and CMV-seropositive.

This clone occurred a few times. The gene calls are TRBV6-6 and TRBJ2-7; 8 positions agree with TRBD2. CDR3 length: 14 amino acids. The V gene's germline CDR1 is MNHNY and CDR2 SVGAGI (reference sequence). V shed 2 bases and J 4 bases; nucleotides not matched to a gene: 4. CDR3 sequence reads: CASSYRREDYEQYF. DNA of the CDR3: TGTGCCAGCAGTTACCGGCGGGAGGATTACGAGCAGTACTTC.

As for this clone: One end of the junction does not line up with germline, which may come from a read error. The rearrangement joins TRBV11-1 to TRBJ2-6, with a possible D match to TRBD2 (6 bases). Germline V lookup: CDR1 SGHAT, CDR2 FQDESV (reference sequence). This CDR3 comprises 13 residues. CDR3 DNA: TGTGCCAGCCGCGGGAACGGGGCCAACGGCCTGACTTTC. Its translation: CASRGNGANGLTF. The variable domain in full, with the rest retrieved from reference TRBV11-1 and TRBJ2-6, is EAEVAQSPRYKITEKSQAVAFWCDPISGHATLYWYRQILGQGPELLVQFQDESVVDDSQLPKDRFSAERLKGVDSTLKIQPAELGDSAMYLCASRGNGANGLTFGAGSRLTVL.

This clone has a handful of counts. V and J are TRBV19 and TRBJ2-2, with TRBD2 matching over 7 bases. Germline trimming cut 5 bases from V and 3 bases from J; bases unmatched to any gene: 9. The CDR3 consists of 16 residues. CDR1 and CDR2 (germline): LNHDA, SQIVND (reference sequence). This chain's CDR3 is CASSQRAGGYTGELFF. The CDR3 DNA follows: TGTGCCAGTAGTCAGCGGGCCGGGGGGTACACCGGGGAGCTGTTTTTT. The full variable domain, in which reference TRBV19 and TRBJ2-2 provide the parts outside the CDR3, is DGGITQSPKYLFRKEGQNVTLSCEQNLNHDAMYWYRQDPGQGLRLIYYSQIVNDFQKGDIAEGYSVSREKKESFPLTVTSAQKNPTAFYLCASSQRAGGYTGELFFGEGSRLTVL.

The gene calls are TRBV2 and TRBJ2-1, with a tentative D call TRBD1 (5 bases). The germline CDR1 and CDR2 sequences are SNHLY and FYNNEI. V was pared by 2 bases and J by 7 bases, with 9 bases between. CDR3 length equals 13 residues. The CDR3 region has the DNA TGTGCCAGCAGTGAAATAGGGGAAAATGAGCAGTTCTTC. Protein product: CASSEIGENEQFF.

This sequence joins TRBV4-1 and TRBJ1-2; no reliable D call. V was pared by 4 bases and J by 5 bases, with 14 bases between. CDR3 size: 14 residues. The germline gives CDR1 MGHRA, CDR2 YSYEKL. The CDR3 DNA reads as TGCGCCAGCAGCCCTTCGGGGAGAGAGTATGGCTACACCTTC. Translated: CASSPSGREYGYTF.

Concerning this clone: The junction shows a germline mismatch at one end, possibly a read error. The chain uses TRBV6-1 and TRBJ2-4, with D maybe TRBD2 (5 bases). This CDR3 has 14 amino acids. The germline V gene has CDR1 MNHNS and CDR2 SASEGT. DNA for the CDR3: TGTGCCAGCAGTGTTCACCTAGCCAAAAACAGTCAGTACTTC. Its translation is CASSVHLAKNSQYF.

The chain joins TRBV7-3 to TRBJ1-1; D possibly corresponds to TRBD1 (6 bases). This CDR3 region has 11 residues. V shed 4 bases and J shed 6 bases, with 6 bases lying between them. Germline CDR1 and CDR2: SGHTA and FQGTGA. CDR3 coding DNA: TGTGCCAGCAGCTCAGGGGCTGAAGCTTTCTTT. The encoded protein is CASSSGAEAFF.